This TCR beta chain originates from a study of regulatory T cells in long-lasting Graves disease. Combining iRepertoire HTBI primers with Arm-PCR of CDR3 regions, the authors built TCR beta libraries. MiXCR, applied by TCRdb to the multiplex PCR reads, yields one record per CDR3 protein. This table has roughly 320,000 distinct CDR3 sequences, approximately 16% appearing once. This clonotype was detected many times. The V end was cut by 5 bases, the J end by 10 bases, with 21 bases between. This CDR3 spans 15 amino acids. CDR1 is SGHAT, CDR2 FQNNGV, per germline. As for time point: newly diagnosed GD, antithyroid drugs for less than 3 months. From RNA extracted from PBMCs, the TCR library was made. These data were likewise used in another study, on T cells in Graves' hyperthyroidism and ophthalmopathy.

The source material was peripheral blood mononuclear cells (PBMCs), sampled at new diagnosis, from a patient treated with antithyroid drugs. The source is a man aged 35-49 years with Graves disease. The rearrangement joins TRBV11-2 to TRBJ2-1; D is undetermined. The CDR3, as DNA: TGTGCCAGCAGCCATCCGGGCAGAGTGTTTGGGGAGCAGTTCTTC. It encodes CASSHPGRVFGEQFF.